A single sample gave rise to the 29 T cell receptor beta chains below, sequenced in a study of brain metastases from non-small cell lung cancer. The table came from immunoSEQ multiplex PCR; TCRdb's copy has only in-frame clones and leaves some out. Here the sample spans some 6,000 clones, approximately 78% being singletons. Sample: primary lung tumor tissue. The receptors originated from a donor aged 40 or over with non-small cell lung cancer.

The CDR3 protein is CASSSGQGAPDTQYF. In DNA, the CDR3 is TGTGCCAGCAGCTCGGGACAGGGGGCCCCTGATACGCAGTATTTT. This chain links TRBV7-3 with TRBJ2-3; 12 nucleotides align to TRBD1. J lost 6 bases, V lost 4 bases, and 5 bases had no gene match. The CDR3 has 15 amino acids. The germline V gene has CDR1 SGHTA and CDR2 FQGTGA.

CDR3 coding DNA: TGCGCCAGCAGTCGGGGCAAGGTTTACGACAATGAGCAGTTCTTC. Encoded protein: CASSRGKVYDNEQFF. This sequence joins TRBV23-1 and TRBJ2-1; perhaps TRBD1 as D (5 bases). Being an ORF, TRBV23-1 has a function that is uncertain. This CDR3 has 15 amino acids. V shed 4 bases and J shed 5 bases, with 15 bases lying between them.

This rearrangement joins TRBV19 to TRBJ2-6; TRBD1 matches 9 bases. Germline CDR1 LNHDA, CDR2 SQIVND (reference sequence). With 7 bases clipped from V and 1 base from J, the junction kept 8 bases outside the gene matches. The CDR3 extends over 17 amino acids. CDR3 protein: CASTRTGGASGANVLTF. Written as DNA, the CDR3 is TGTGCCAGTACCCGAACAGGGGGCGCTTCTGGGGCCAACGTCCTGACTTTC.

This clone was observed a single time. V and J are TRBV28 and TRBJ2-7, with a tentative D call TRBD2 (5 bases). Per germline, CDR1 MDHEN and CDR2 SYDVKM. V was trimmed by 5 bases and J by 4 bases, leaving 18 bases between them. The CDR3 consists of 15 residues. The CDR3 coding sequence is TGTGCCAGCAGTCCGATTCCTCGGGGTCGGTACGAGCAGTACTTC. Translated: CASSPIPRGRYEQYF. The full variable domain, completed using reference TRBV28 and TRBJ2-7, is DVKVTQSSRYLVKRTGEKVFLECVQDMDHENMFWYRQDPGLGLRLIYFSYDVKMKEKGDIPEGYSVSREKKERFSLILESASTNQTSMYLCASSPIPRGRYEQYFGPGTRLTVT.

The rearrangement links TRBV5-1 to TRBJ2-5, with TRBD1 matching over 7 bases. The CDR3 sequence is 15 residues long. Germline CDR1 reads SGHRS; CDR2 reads YFSETQ. Losses at the gene ends were 2 bases for V and 2 bases for J; bases not matched to a gene: 6. CDR3 sequence reads: CASSLTGAGQETQYF. The CDR3 DNA is TGCGCCAGCAGCTTAACAGGGGCAGGGCAAGAGACCCAGTACTTC.

This chain connects TRBV4-2 to TRBJ2-2; no clear D. Germline lookup yields CDR1 LGHNA and CDR2 YNFKEQ. Between the trimmed V and J ends, which lost 1 base and 1 base, there was a span of 4 bases. The CDR3 covers 14 residues. CDR3 sequence: CASSQVGNTGELFF. The CDR3 coding sequence is TGTGCCAGCAGCCAAGTGGGGAACACCGGGGAGCTGTTTTTT.

CDR3 nucleotides: TGTGCCAGCAGTCCTCGGGGCGGGGGAGCTGATACGCAGTATTTT. Its protein product is CASSPRGGGADTQYF. The chain couples TRBV27 to TRBJ2-3, with 7 bases identical to TRBD2. Trimming removed 5 bases from V and 6 bases from J; junction bases left unmatched: 11. Germline assignment: CDR1 MNHEY and CDR2 SMNVEV (reference sequence). CDR3 length: 15 amino acids.

This chain joins TRBV6-5 and TRBJ2-4; the D is unclear. Germline V gene lookup returns CDR1 MNHEY and CDR2 SVGAGI. Trimming took 0 bases from V and 5 from J, leaving 14 bases between them. The CDR3 loop spans 16 amino acids. CDR3: CASSYSMTTGQNIQYF. Here the CDR3 DNA reads TGTGCCAGCAGTTACTCGATGACCACCGGCCAAAACATTCAGTACTTC.

This chain joins TRBV6-5 and TRBJ1-3; D might be TRBD1 (5 bases). In germline, CDR1 is MNHEY, CDR2 SVGAGI. Deletions cut 5 bases from V and 7 bases from J, with 12 bases between. This CDR3 is 13 amino acids long. The CDR3: CASSNRFGNTIYF. CDR3 nucleotide sequence: TGTGCCAGCAGTAACAGGTTTGGGAACACCATATATTTT.

This chain uses TRBV28 with TRBJ2-7; TRBD2 aligns across 11 bases. Germline V gives CDR1 MDHEN, CDR2 SYDVKM. The CDR3 spans 15 residues. With V trimmed by 2 bases and J by 3 bases, 3 bases remained unmatched. The DNA for the CDR3 is TGTGCCAGCAGTTTACGACTAGCGGGGCTCTACGAGCAGTACTTC. Translated, it gives CASSLRLAGLYEQYF.

The rearrangement links TRBV9 to TRBJ1-3, with D possibly being TRBD1 (5 bases). V gave up 3 bases and J gave up 0 bases, with 10 bases separating them. Germline loops: CDR1 SGDLS, CDR2 YYNGEE. CDR3 length equals 15 residues. The CDR3 bases are TGTGCCAGCAGCGAGACAGTGTCCTCTGGAAACACCATATATTTT. Amino acids: CASSETVSSGNTIYF.

As to this clone: One junction end disagrees with the germline gene, perhaps due to a read error. The chain has TRBV27 and TRBJ2-1; 7 bases match TRBD2. Germline assignment: CDR1 MNHEY and CDR2 SMNVEV (reference sequence). This CDR3 comprises 15 residues. The CDR3 reads CTSSLIGPRGDEQFF. CDR3 DNA: TGTACCAGCAGTTTAATAGGGCCACGGGGGGATGAGCAGTTCTTC.

This clone was detected only once. CDR3 protein: CASSLGSRGYEQYF. The DNA for the CDR3 is TGTGCCAGCAGCTTAGGATCCAGGGGCTACGAGCAGTACTTC. V and J are TRBV7-6 and TRBJ2-7; maybe TRBD1 (6 bases). Deletions cut 1 base from V and 3 bases from J, with 10 bases between. Germline-derived CDR1 and CDR2 are SGHVS and FNYEAQ. This CDR3 spans 14 amino acids.

The chain has TRBV3-1 (or the pseudogene TRBV3-2) and TRBJ1-5, with D possibly being TRBD1 (5 bases). The V end was cut by 0 bases, the J end by 8 bases, with 11 bases between. Germline loops: CDR1 LGHDT, CDR2 YNNKEL (reference sequence). CDR3 size: 14 residues. The CDR3 is CASSQDRGVEPQHF. CDR3 nucleotides: TGTGCCAGCAGCCAAGATCGGGGGGTCGAGCCCCAGCATTTT.

About this clone: One end of the junction varies from germline; a read error may be responsible. J is TRBJ1-1 and V is TRBV4-3; no firm D call. CDR3 length equals 14 residues. Germline CDR1 reads LGHNA; CDR2 reads YSLEER. CDR3 sequence reads: CASRQGMRDTEAFF. The CDR3 bases are TGCGCCAGCAGGCAAGGGATGCGGGACACTGAAGCTTTCTTT.

V usage is TRBV19 and J usage is TRBJ2-7, with 7 bases aligning to TRBD1. V shed 7 bases and J 2 bases; nucleotides not matched to a gene: 14. Germline assignment: CDR1 LNHDA and CDR2 SQIVND (reference sequence). The CDR3 loop spans 16 amino acids. The CDR3 nucleotides are TGTGCCAGTAACTTAAGGGGGCGGAGGACCCCCTACGAGCAGTACTTC. Amino acid sequence: CASNLRGRRTPYEQYF.

The V and J genes are TRBV28 and TRBJ1-6, with a possible D match to TRBD1 (6 bases). Trimming took off 2 bases at V and 7 bases at J, with 12 bases between the two ends. The CDR3 runs to 15 residues. Germline loops: CDR1 MDHEN, CDR2 SYDVKM. The DNA of the CDR3 is TGTGCCAGCAGTTTAGGGGGGCCGGGAAATTCACCCCTCCACTTT. It translates to CASSLGGPGNSPLHF.

The sample holds a few counts of this clone. The V call is TRBV27, the J call TRBJ2-1; D unclear. The V gene's germline CDR1 is MNHEY and CDR2 SMNVEV (reference sequence). Trimming removed 3 bases at V and 13 bases at J, with 7 bases between. This CDR3 is built from 10 residues. The CDR3 here is CASSFKPQFF. The CDR3 DNA sequence: TGTGCCAGCAGTTTCAAGCCCCAGTTCTTC.

This clone was found a few times. V and J are TRBV4-1 and TRBJ1-2; tentative D call: TRBD1 (5 bases). Germline V gene data show CDR1 as MGHRA and CDR2 as YSYEKL. V was shortened by 4 bases and J by 4 bases, with 16 bases between the two germline ends. This CDR3 region has 15 residues. The CDR3 bases are TGCGCCAGCAGCCTGAGGGGCCAGCAACGCTATGGCTACACCTTC. The encoded protein is CASSLRGQQRYGYTF.

The genes are TRBV6-5 and TRBJ1-5; D is perhaps TRBD1 (6 bases). Looked up from germline, CDR1 is MNHEY and CDR2 is SVGAGI. Trimming left V 8 bases short and J 7 bases short, with 15 bases between. There are 13 residues in the CDR3. CDR3 sequence reads: CASRNRAEQPQHF. As DNA, the CDR3 is TGTGCCAGCCGGAACAGGGCGGAACAGCCCCAGCATTTT.

This chain links TRBV12-3 or TRBV12-4 with TRBJ2-3; possible D gene TRBD2, 7 bases. The CDR3 has 13 amino acids. Trimming cost V 7 bases and J 4 bases, with 12 bases left between them. DNA of the CDR3: TGTGCCAGCATGGGGGGGGGCGCAGATACGCAGTATTTT. Its protein is CASMGGGADTQYF.

CDR3 nucleotide sequence: TGTGCCAGCAGCTTTGACAGGGGGCGCGGCTATGGCTACACCTTC. Amino acids: CASSFDRGRGYGYTF. The V call is TRBV5-5, the J call TRBJ1-2, with TRBD1 identical over 10 bases. Per germline, CDR1 SGHKS and CDR2 YYEKEE (reference sequence). This CDR3 comprises 15 residues. Losses at the gene ends were 2 bases for V and 4 bases for J; bases not matched to a gene: 5.

This sequence joins TRBV6-2 or TRBV6-3 and TRBJ2-1; TRBD2 is a possible D gene (7 bases). The CDR3 has 18 residues. Germline V gene lookup returns CDR1 MNHEY and CDR2 SVGEGT. With 2 bases removed from V and 0 bases from J, the gap between germline ends came to 17 bases. CDR3 in DNA: TGTGCCAGCAGTTACCCCAGGGGAGGGGAACTCTCCTACAATGAGCAGTTCTTC. Translated, it gives CASSYPRGGELSYNEQFF.

This sequence joins TRBV27 and TRBJ1-4; tentative D call: TRBD1 (6 bases). This CDR3 spans 14 amino acids. V gave up 8 bases and J gave up 0 bases, with 10 bases separating them. Germline CDR1 is MNHEY and CDR2 is SMNVEV (reference sequence). The CDR3 loop is CASGGYATNEKLFF. The CDR3 nucleotides are TGTGCCAGCGGGGGCTATGCAACTAATGAAAAACTGTTTTTT.

As DNA, the CDR3 is TGCGCCAGCTTCGACAGAACTAGCACAGATACGCAGTATTTT. It encodes CASFDRTSTDTQYF. The rearrangement uses TRBV5-1 and TRBJ2-3, with D tentatively TRBD1 (5 bases). The CDR3 covers 14 residues. The germline V gene has CDR1 SGHRS and CDR2 YFSETQ. V was trimmed by 7 bases and J by 0 bases, leaving 12 bases between them. Using reference TRBV5-1 and TRBJ2-3 for the parts outside the CDR3, the full variable domain is KAGVTQTPRYLIKTRGQQVTLSCSPISGHRSVSWYQQTPGQGLQFLFEYFSETQRNKGNFPGRFSGRQFSNSRSEMNVSTLELGDSALYLCASFDRTSTDTQYFGPGTRLTVL.

The chain links TRBV29-1 to TRBJ2-3; D might be TRBD2 (5 bases). V was pared by 1 base and J by 5 bases, with 7 bases between. CDR1 and CDR2 from the germline V gene are SQVTM and ANQGSEA. This CDR3 is 12 amino acids long. This CDR3 is CSVEAGGDTQYF. In nucleotides, the CDR3 is TGCAGCGTTGAAGCCGGAGGAGATACGCAGTATTTT.

The chain has TRBV6-1 and TRBJ1-5, with 8 bases lining up with TRBD1. V was clipped by 0 bases and J by 1 base; unmatched bases: 2. The V gene's germline CDR1 is MNHNS and CDR2 SASEGT. CDR3 length equals 16 residues. The CDR3 protein is CASSEATGGSNQPQHF. CDR3 in DNA: TGTGCCAGCAGTGAAGCAACAGGGGGGAGCAATCAGCCCCAGCATTTT.

This sequence joins TRBV5-1 and TRBJ1-6; D is possibly TRBD1 (5 bases). V was pared by 2 bases and J by 10 bases, with 13 bases between. The CDR3 extends over 14 amino acids. The V gene's germline CDR1 is SGHRS and CDR2 YFSETQ. The CDR3 DNA follows: TGCGCCAGCAGCTTTTACCAGGAGGGGTCACCCCTCCACTTT. Protein: CASSFYQEGSPLHF. Variable domain in full (rest from reference TRBV5-1 and TRBJ1-6): KAGVTQTPRYLIKTRGQQVTLSCSPISGHRSVSWYQQTPGQGLQFLFEYFSETQRNKGNFPGRFSGRQFSNSRSEMNVSTLELGDSALYLCASSFYQEGSPLHFGNGTRLTVT.

CDR3 bases: TGTGCCAGTAGTCCTTGGACAGGTTACTATGGCTACACCTTC. Its translation is CASSPWTGYYGYTF. The chain is built from TRBV19 and TRBJ1-2, with TRBD1 matching over 7 bases. The CDR3 sequence is 14 residues long. Germline V CDR1 and CDR2: LNHDA, SQIVND (reference sequence). J lost 3 bases, V lost 5 bases, and 6 bases had no gene match.